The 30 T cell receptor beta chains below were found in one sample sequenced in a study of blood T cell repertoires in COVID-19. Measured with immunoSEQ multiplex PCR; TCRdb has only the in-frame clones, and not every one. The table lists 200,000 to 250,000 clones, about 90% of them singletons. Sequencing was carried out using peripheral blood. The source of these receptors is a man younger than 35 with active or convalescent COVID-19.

Here the CDR3 reads CASSRTRRSYEQYF. The CDR3 nucleotides read TGTGCCAGCAGCCGGACAAGGCGAAGCTACGAGCAGTACTTC. The chain employs TRBV6-2 or TRBV6-3 and TRBJ2-7; perhaps TRBD1 as D (5 bases). The V end was cut by 6 bases, the J end by 3 bases, with 15 bases between. Germline values: CDR1 MNHEY, CDR2 SVGEGT. The CDR3 is 14 residues long.

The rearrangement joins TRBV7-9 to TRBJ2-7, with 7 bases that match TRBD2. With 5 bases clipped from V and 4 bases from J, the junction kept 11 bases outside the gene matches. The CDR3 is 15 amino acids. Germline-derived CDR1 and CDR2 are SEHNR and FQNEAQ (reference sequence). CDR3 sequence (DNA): TGTGCCAGCAGCCCAGGCTTGGGAGGGAGGTACGAGCAGTACTTC. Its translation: CASSPGLGGRYEQYF.

CDR3: CASSPRTGSYEQYF. In DNA form, the CDR3 reads TGTGCCAGCTCACCTCGGACAGGGTCGTACGAGCAGTACTTC. This chain links TRBV18 with TRBJ2-7, with 8 bases lining up with TRBD1. The CDR3 length is 14 residues. Germline V lookup: CDR1 KGHSH, CDR2 LQKENI. V lost 3 bases, J lost 4 bases, and 5 bases stayed unmatched.

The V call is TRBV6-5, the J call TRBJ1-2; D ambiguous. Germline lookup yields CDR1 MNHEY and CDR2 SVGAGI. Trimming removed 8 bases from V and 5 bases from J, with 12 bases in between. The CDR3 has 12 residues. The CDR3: CASRRENYGYTF. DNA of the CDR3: TGTGCCAGCCGTCGGGAGAATTATGGCTACACCTTC.

The CDR3 reads CASSRDRGGEQYF. DNA for the CDR3: TGTGCCAGCAGCCGGGACAGGGGAGGGGAGCAGTACTTC. The V and J genes are TRBV7-8 and TRBJ2-7; TRBD1 matches at 10 bases. CDR3 length: 13 residues. Germline lookup yields CDR1 SGHVS and CDR2 FQNEAQ. Trimming at V came to 5 bases and at J to 7 bases, leaving 5 bases not matched to a gene.

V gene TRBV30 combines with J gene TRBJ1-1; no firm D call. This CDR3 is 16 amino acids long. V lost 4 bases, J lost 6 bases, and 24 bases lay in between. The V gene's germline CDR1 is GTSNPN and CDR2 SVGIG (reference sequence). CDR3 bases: TGTGCCTGGATTCCGAGGGCTAGCATTCAGGTCGCTGAAGCTTTCTTT. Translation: CAWIPRASIQVAEAFF.

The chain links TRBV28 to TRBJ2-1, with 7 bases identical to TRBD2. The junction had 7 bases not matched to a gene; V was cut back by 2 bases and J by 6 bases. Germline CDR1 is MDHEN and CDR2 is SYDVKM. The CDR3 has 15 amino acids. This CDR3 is CASSLSRGVSNEQFF. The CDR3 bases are TGTGCCAGCAGTTTAAGCCGGGGGGTTAGCAATGAGCAGTTCTTC.

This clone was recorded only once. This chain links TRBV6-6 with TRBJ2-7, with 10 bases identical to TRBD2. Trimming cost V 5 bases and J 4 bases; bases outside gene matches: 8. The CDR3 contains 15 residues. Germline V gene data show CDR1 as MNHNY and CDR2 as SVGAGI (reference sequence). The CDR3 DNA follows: TGTGCCAGCAGTCTATCAGCGGGAGGGGCGTACGAGCAGTACTTC. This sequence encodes CASSLSAGGAYEQYF.

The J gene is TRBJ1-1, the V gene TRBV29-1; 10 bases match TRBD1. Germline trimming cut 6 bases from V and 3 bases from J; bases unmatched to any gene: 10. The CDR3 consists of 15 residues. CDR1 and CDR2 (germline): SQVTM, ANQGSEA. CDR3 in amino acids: CSVIITGTGDTEAFF. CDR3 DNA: TGCAGCGTCATTATTACCGGGACAGGGGACACTGAAGCTTTCTTT.

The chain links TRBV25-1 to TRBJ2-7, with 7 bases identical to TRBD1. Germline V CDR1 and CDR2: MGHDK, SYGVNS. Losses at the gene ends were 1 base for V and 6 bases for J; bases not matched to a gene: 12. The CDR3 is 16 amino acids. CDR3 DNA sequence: TGTGCCAGCAGTGAATTTGAGACAGGGAAGGACCGCGAGCAGTACTTC. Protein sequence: CASSEFETGKDREQYF.

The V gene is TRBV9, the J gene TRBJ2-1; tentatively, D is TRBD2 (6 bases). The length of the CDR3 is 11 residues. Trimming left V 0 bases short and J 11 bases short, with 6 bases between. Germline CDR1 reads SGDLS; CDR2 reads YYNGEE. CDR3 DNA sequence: TGTGCCAGCAGCGTAGGCGGGAAGCAGTTCTTC. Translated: CASSVGGKQFF. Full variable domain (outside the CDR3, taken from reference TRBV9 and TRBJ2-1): DSGVTQTPKHLITATGQRVTLRCSPRSGDLSVYWYQQSLDQGLQFLIQYYNGEERAKGNILERFSAQQFPDLHSELNLSSLELGDSALYFCASSVGGKQFFGPGTRLTVL.

The DNA for the CDR3 is TGCGCCAGCAGCCGAGACTCTCCGAACGTGGGCGGGGCGTACGAGCAGTACTTC. This codes for CASSRDSPNVGGAYEQYF. This chain uses TRBV5-1 with TRBJ2-7, with D maybe TRBD2 (6 bases). CDR1 is SGHRS, CDR2 YFSETQ, per germline. This CDR3 is built from 18 residues. Trimming pared 4 bases from V and 4 bases from J, leaving 27 bases between. The entire variable domain, with the rest obtained from reference TRBV5-1 and TRBJ2-7, is as follows: KAGVTQTPRYLIKTRGQQVTLSCSPISGHRSVSWYQQTPGQGLQFLFEYFSETQRNKGNFPGRFSGRQFSNSRSEMNVSTLELGDSALYLCASSRDSPNVGGAYEQYFGPGTRLTVT.

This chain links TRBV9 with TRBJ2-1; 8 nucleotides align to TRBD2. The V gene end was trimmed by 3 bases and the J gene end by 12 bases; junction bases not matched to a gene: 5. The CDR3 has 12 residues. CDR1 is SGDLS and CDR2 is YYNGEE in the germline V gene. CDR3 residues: CASSEEAGAQFF. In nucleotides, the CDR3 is TGTGCCAGCAGCGAAGAAGCGGGGGCGCAGTTCTTC.

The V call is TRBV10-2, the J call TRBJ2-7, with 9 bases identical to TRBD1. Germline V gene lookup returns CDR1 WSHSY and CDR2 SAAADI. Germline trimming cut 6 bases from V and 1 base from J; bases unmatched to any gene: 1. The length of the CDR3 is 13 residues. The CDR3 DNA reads TGCGCCAGCAGCGGGACAGGGTCCTACGAGCAGTACTTC. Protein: CASSGTGSYEQYF.

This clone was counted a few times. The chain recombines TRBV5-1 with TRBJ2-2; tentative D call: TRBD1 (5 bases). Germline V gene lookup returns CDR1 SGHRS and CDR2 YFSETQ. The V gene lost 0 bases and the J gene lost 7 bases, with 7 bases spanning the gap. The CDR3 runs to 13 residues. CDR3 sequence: CASSLGQGGELFF. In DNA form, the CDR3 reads TGCGCCAGCAGCTTGGGCCAGGGCGGGGAGCTGTTTTTT.

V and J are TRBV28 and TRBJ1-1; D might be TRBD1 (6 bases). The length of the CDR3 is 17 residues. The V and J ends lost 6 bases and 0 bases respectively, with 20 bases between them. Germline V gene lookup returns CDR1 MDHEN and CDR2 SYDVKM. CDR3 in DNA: TGTGCCAGCAGGGGGGGGCAGTCACTCATTATGAACACTGAAGCTTTCTTT. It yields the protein CASRGGQSLIMNTEAFF.

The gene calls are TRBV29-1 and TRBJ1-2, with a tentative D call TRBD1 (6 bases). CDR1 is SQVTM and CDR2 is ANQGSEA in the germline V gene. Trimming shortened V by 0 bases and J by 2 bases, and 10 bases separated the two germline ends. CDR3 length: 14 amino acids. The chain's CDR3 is CSVEDFTGNYGYTF. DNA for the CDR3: TGCAGCGTTGAAGATTTTACAGGGAACTATGGCTACACCTTC.

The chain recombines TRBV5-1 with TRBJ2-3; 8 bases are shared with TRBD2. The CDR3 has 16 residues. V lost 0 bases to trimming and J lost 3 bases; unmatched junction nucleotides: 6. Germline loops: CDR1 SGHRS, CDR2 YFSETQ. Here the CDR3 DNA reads TGCGCCAGCAGCTTGGCTCTAGCGGGCGCAACAGATACGCAGTATTTT. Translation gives CASSLALAGATDTQYF.

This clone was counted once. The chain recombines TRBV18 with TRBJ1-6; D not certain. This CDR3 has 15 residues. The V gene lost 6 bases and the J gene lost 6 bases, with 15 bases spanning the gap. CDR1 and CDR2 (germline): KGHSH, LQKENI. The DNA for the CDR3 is TGTGCCAGCTCTCCCGCAGGCCAACTTAATTCACCCCTCCACTTT. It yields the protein CASSPAGQLNSPLHF.

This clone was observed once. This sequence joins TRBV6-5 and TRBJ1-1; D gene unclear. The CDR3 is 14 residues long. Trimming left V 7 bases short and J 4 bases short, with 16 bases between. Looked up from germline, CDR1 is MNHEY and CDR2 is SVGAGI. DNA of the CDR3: TGTGCCAGCACAAACACGGGAGTAGGCACTGAAGCTTTCTTT. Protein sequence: CASTNTGVGTEAFF.

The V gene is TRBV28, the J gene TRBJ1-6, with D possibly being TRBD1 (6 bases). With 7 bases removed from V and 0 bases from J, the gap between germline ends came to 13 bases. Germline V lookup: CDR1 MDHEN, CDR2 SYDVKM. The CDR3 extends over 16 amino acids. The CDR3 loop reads CASNGQTTSYNSPLHF. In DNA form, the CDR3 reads TGTGCCAGCAACGGACAGACCACCTCCTATAATTCACCCCTCCACTTT.

CDR3 loop: CATSRRGGTEAFF. The CDR3 DNA reads as TGTGCCACCAGTCGCAGGGGTGGGACTGAAGCTTTCTTT. The chain employs TRBV24-1 and TRBJ1-1, with a weak D call TRBD1 (6 bases). V lost 6 bases, J lost 5 bases, and 12 bases lay in between. Germline assignment: CDR1 KGHDR and CDR2 SFDVKD. The CDR3 covers 13 residues.

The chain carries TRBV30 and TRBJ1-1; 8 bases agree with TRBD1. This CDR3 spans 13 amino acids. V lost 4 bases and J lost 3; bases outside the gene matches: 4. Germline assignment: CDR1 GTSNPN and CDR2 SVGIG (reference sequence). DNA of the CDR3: TGTGCCTGGACCTCGGACAGGGACACTGAAGCTTTCTTT. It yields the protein CAWTSDRDTEAFF.

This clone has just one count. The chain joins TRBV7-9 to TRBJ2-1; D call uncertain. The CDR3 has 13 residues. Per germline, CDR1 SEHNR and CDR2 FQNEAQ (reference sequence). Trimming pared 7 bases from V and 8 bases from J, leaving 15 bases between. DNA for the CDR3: TGTGCCAGCAAAGGTGGTAGCCGGGATGAGCAGTTCTTC. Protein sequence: CASKGGSRDEQFF.

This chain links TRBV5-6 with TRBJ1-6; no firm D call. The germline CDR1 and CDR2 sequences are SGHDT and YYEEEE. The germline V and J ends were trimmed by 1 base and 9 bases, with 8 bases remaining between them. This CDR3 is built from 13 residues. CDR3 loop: CASSLPIPSPLHF. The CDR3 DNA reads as TGTGCCAGCAGCTTGCCCATTCCTTCACCCCTCCACTTT. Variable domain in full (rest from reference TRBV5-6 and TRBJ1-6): DAGVTQSPTHLIKTRGQQVTLRCSPKSGHDTVSWYQQALGQGPQFIFQYYEEEERQRGNFPDRFSGHQFPNYSSELNVNALLLGDSALYLCASSLPIPSPLHFGNGTRLTVT.

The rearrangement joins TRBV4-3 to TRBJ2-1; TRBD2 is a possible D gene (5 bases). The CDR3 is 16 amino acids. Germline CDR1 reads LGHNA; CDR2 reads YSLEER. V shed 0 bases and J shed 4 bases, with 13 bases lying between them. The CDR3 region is CASSQERAPHYNEQFF. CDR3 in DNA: TGCGCCAGCAGCCAAGAGCGGGCCCCTCATTACAATGAGCAGTTCTTC.

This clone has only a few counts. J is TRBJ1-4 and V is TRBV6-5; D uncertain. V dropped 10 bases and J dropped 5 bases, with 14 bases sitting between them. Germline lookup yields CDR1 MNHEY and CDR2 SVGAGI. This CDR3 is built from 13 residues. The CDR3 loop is CATSSGENEKLFF. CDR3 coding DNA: TGTGCCACCTCTTCGGGTGAGAATGAAAAACTGTTTTTT.

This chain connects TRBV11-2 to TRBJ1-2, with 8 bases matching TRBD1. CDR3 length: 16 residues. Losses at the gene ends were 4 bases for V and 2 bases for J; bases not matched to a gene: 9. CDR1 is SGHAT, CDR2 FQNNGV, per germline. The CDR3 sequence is CASSSNRRTGNYGYTF. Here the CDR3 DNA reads TGTGCCAGCAGCTCTAACCGTCGGACAGGGAACTATGGCTACACCTTC. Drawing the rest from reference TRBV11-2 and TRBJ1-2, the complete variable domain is EAGVAQSPRYKIIEKRQSVAFWCNPISGHATLYWYQQILGQGPKLLIQFQNNGVVDDSQLPKDRFSAERLKGVDSTLKIQPAKLEDSAVYLCASSSNRRTGNYGYTFGSGTRLTVV.

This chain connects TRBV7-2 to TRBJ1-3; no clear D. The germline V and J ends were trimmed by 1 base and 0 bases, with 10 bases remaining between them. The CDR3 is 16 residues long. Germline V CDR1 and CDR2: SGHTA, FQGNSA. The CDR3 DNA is TGTGCCAGCAGCTTAGGTAGCGGCCACTCTGGAAACACCATATATTTT. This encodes CASSLGSGHSGNTIYF.

This chain's CDR3 is CSARGDYEQYF. CDR3 in DNA: TGCAGCGCCAGGGGAGACTACGAGCAGTACTTC. V and J are TRBV29-1 and TRBJ2-7; D might be TRBD1 (6 bases). Germline V gives CDR1 SQVTM, CDR2 ANQGSEA. Trimming removed 7 bases at V and 3 bases at J, with 10 bases between. CDR3 size: 11 residues.